A selection of T cell receptor beta chains follows, all from one sample in a study of metastatic and nonmetastatic thyroid tumors. TCRdb reprocessed the PCR reads via MiXCR. The repertoire has almost 8,500 clones, 44% of them found once; the top ten carry 25% to 35%. Sequenced input: tumor tissue. Receptor source: a male donor with papillary thyroid cancer or a benign thyroid nodule (not recorded which). Some clones in this sample may be carry-over from other donors' samples. Each CDR3 is given with its conserved first and last residue. The D gene is left open where the match is weak. Where a row states a size, it is once, few, many or the class of an expanded clone; other rows omit it.

j_call	v_call	d_call	clone_size	cdr3_aa	cdr3_nt
TRBJ1-1	TRBV5-1	-	-	CASSLYPRTEAFF	TGCGCCAGCAGCTTGTACCCCAGGACTGAAGCTTTCTTT
TRBJ1-2	TRBV28	TRBD1	many	CASSSRGTGWDTF	TGTGCCAGCAGCTCACGAGGGACAGGGTGGGACACCTTC
TRBJ2-1	TRBV4-1	TRBD2	few	CASRPGLAVNNEQFF	TGCGCCAGCAGACCCGGACTAGCTGTGAACAATGAGCAGTTCTTC
TRBJ2-3	TRBV20-1	TRBD2	-	CSATGTSGTSTDTQYF	TGCAGTGCAACCGGGACTAGCGGAACTAGCACAGATACGCAGTATTTT
TRBJ2-1	TRBV4-1	TRBD2	once	CASSQGIGGRAYNEQFF	TGCGCCAGCAGCCAAGGGATCGGTGGGAGGGCTTACAATGAGCAGTTCTTC
TRBJ2-7	TRBV10-3	-	few	CAIGQFSYEQYF	TGTGCCATCGGACAGTTTTCTTACGAGCAGTACTTC
TRBJ1-6	TRBV6-1	-	few	CASGSLNNSPLHF	TGTGCCAGTGGTTCTCTAAATAATTCACCCCTCCACTTT
TRBJ1-3	TRBV12-3/TRBV12-4	-	few	CASSPGIHGTDTIYF	TGTGCCAGCAGTCCGGGGATCCATGGAACGGACACCATATATTTT
TRBJ2-2	TRBV6-1	-	-	CASSDRATGELFF	TGTGCCAGCAGTGACCGGGCAACCGGGGAGCTGTTTTTT
TRBJ1-4	TRBV18	-	-	CASSPGVTNDKLFF	TGTGCCAGCTCTCCCGGAGTAACTAATGATAAACTGTTTTTT
TRBJ2-7	TRBV18	TRBD1	-	CASSSGQWGKQYF	TGTGCCAGCTCGTCGGGACAGTGGGGCAAGCAGTACTTC
TRBJ1-1	TRBV15	-	medium-sized	CATSFGYGVNTEAFF	TGTGCCACCAGTTTCGGCTACGGGGTGAACACTGAAGCTTTCTTT
TRBJ1-5	TRBV28	-	-	CASSLDGGDQPQHF	TGTGCCAGCAGTTTAGACGGAGGGGATCAGCCCCAGCATTTT
TRBJ2-5	TRBV27	TRBD1	medium-sized	CASSSGTGGVETQYF	TGTGCCAGCAGCTCAGGGACAGGGGGCGTAGAGACCCAGTACTTC
TRBJ2-2	TRBV20-1	-	-	CSARAGVETGELFF	TGCAGTGCTAGAGCGGGAGTGGAGACCGGGGAGCTGTTTTTT
TRBJ1-1	TRBV6-2/TRBV6-3	-	-	CASSRDTEAFF	TGTGCCAGCAGTCGGGACACTGAAGCTTTCTTT
TRBJ1-5	TRBV28	-	few	CASSLYSLGQPQHF	TGTGCCAGCAGTTTATACAGTTTGGGTCAGCCCCAGCATTTT
TRBJ1-3	TRBV9	-	once	CASSAGNSGNTIYF	TGTGCCAGCAGCGCAGGGAACTCTGGAAACACCATATATTTT
TRBJ2-3	TRBV24-1	TRBD2	medium-sized	CATNLAGAGDTQYF	TGTGCCACCAACCTAGCGGGAGCGGGAGATACGCAGTATTTT
TRBJ2-7	TRBV5-6	-	-	CASSLYNSYEQYF	TGTGCCAGCAGCTTGTATAACAGCTACGAGCAGTACTTC
TRBJ2-1	TRBV4-1	TRBD2	medium-sized	CASSWTSGSSNEQFF	TGCGCCAGCAGCTGGACTAGCGGGAGTTCCAATGAGCAGTTCTTC
TRBJ1-6	TRBV20-1	-	-	CSARDPLRDTLHF	TGCAGTGCTAGAGATCCCCTCAGGGACACCCTCCACTTT
TRBJ1-2	TRBV6-1	TRBD1	-	CASTGTGHYGYTF	TGTGCCAGCACCGGGACAGGCCACTATGGCTACACCTTC
TRBJ2-7	TRBV28	-	-	CASRSTHEQYF	TGTGCCAGCAGGAGTACCCACGAGCAGTACTTC
TRBJ2-5	TRBV20-1	TRBD2	few	CSARKLAGGIETQYF	TGCAGTGCTAGAAAGTTGGCGGGAGGGATCGAGACCCAGTACTTC
TRBJ2-3	TRBV5-1	TRBD2	medium-sized	CASSHPQRVLAGTTDTQYF	TGCGCCAGCAGCCACCCCCAACGGGTGTTAGCGGGAACCACAGATACGCAGTATTTT
TRBJ2-2	TRBV11-3	TRBD1	-	CASSPRGRNGELFF	TGTGCCAGCAGCCCCAGGGGGCGCAACGGGGAGCTGTTTTTT
TRBJ2-3	TRBV3-1	TRBD2	-	CASSQVAGGTDTQYF	TGTGCCAGCAGCCAAGTGGCGGGGGGCACAGATACGCAGTATTTT
TRBJ1-1	TRBV3-1	-	-	CASSLELNTEAFF	TGTGCCAGCAGCCTGGAGCTAAACACTGAAGCTTTCTTT
TRBJ1-2	TRBV9	-	medium-sized	CASSPQGGGYTF	TGTGCCAGCAGCCCTCAGGGAGGGGGCTACACCTTC
TRBJ2-5	TRBV30	-	-	CAWMGEETQYF	TGTGCCTGGATGGGGGAAGAGACCCAGTACTTC
TRBJ2-7	TRBV7-9	-	-	CASSLVNGFIDEQYF	TGTGCCAGCAGCTTAGTCAACGGGTTTATCGACGAGCAGTACTTC
TRBJ1-3	TRBV9	-	-	CASSGAAYSGNTIYF	TGTGCCAGCAGCGGGGCAGCCTACTCTGGAAACACCATATATTTT
TRBJ2-3	TRBV6-1	-	few	CASRGKKGLSDTQYF	TGTGCCAGCAGGGGAAAAAAGGGCCTATCGGATACGCAGTATTTT
TRBJ1-5	TRBV27	-	medium-sized	CASSFLGDNQPQHF	TGTGCCAGCAGTTTCCTTGGGGACAATCAGCCCCAGCATTTT
TRBJ2-1	TRBV20-1	-	medium-sized	CSAEDQGDGYNEQFF	TGCAGTGCTGAAGACCAAGGGGACGGCTACAATGAGCAGTTCTTC
TRBJ1-2	TRBV20-1	-	-	CSARDGGLPGGFYGYTF	TGCAGTGCTAGAGATGGAGGACTGCCGGGAGGATTTTATGGCTACACCTTC
TRBJ1-1	TRBV28	TRBD1	-	CASSSPGQGVGDEAFF	TGTGCCAGCAGTTCACCGGGACAGGGAGTCGGGGATGAAGCTTTCTTT
TRBJ2-3	TRBV30	TRBD1	medium-sized	CAWSVVPGQGADTQYF	TGTGCCTGGAGTGTAGTCCCGGGACAGGGGGCAGATACGCAGTATTTT
TRBJ2-7	TRBV11-3	TRBD1	-	CASSALDRTSFYEQYF	TGTGCCAGCAGCGCGCTGGACAGGACAAGCTTCTACGAGCAGTACTTC
TRBJ2-7	TRBV20-1	-	-	CSARSRESFYEQYF	TGCAGTGCTAGAAGCAGGGAATCTTTCTACGAGCAGTACTTC
TRBJ2-2	TRBV30	-	medium-sized	CAWSEGTNTGELFF	TGTGCCTGGAGTGAAGGGACCAACACCGGGGAGCTGTTTTTT
TRBJ1-2	TRBV2	-	few	CASSVRADYGYTF	TGTGCCAGCAGTGTCAGGGCTGACTATGGCTACACCTTC